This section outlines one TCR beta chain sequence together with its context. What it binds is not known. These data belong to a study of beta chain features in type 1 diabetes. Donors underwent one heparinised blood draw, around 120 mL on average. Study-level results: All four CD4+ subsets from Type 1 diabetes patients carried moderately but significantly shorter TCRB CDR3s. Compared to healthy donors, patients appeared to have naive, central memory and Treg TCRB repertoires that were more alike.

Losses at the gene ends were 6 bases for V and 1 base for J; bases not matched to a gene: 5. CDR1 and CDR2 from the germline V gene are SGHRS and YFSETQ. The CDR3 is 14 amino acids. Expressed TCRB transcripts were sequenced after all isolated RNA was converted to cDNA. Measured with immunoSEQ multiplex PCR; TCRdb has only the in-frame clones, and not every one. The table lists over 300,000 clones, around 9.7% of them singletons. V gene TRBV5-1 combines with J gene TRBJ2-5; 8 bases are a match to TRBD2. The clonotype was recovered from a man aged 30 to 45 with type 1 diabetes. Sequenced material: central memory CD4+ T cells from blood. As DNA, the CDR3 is TGCGCCAGCAATAACGGGGGGGTCCAAGAGACCCAGTACTTC. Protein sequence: CASNNGGVQETQYF.